The clone carrying this T cell receptor (beta chain) was picked up a small number of times. TCRdb ran MiXCR on the RT-PCR reads and lists one entry per CDR3 protein. In the table there are about 680,000 distinct CDR3 sequences, approximately 15% of which are singletons. Trimming took 4 bases from V and 7 from J; bases not matched to a gene: 2. The CDR3 extends over 13 amino acids. Germline CDR1 reads SGHRS; CDR2 reads YFSETQ. This sequence originates from a female donor in good health, serving as a healthy control. Sequencing used memory CD4+ T cells from blood. The genes are TRBV5-1 and TRBJ2-2, with 9 bases that match TRBD1. The CDR3 DNA is TGCGCCAGCAGCGGGACAGGGAACGGGGAGCTGTTTTTT. Translating it yields CASSGTGNGELFF.